The next 27 T cell receptor beta chains were all read from a single sample in a study of PD-1 blockade in classical Hodgkin lymphoma. Each patient experienced a relapse that followed autologous stem cell transplantation, and brentuximab vedotin exposure varied. Isolation of CD4+ T cells from thawed PBMCs was performed by magnetic negative selection. TCRdb's copy holds only in-frame clones and misses some; the assay was immunoSEQ multiplex PCR. This sample carries roughly 7,600 clones, more than 70% of them seen once, and the ten largest clones take around 7%. This specimen consisted of CD4+ T cells from blood, obtained at baseline. The source is a human donor with classical Hodgkin lymphoma.

The rearrangement joins TRBV7-9 to TRBJ1-4; no reliable D call. The V gene lost 3 bases and the J gene lost 8 bases, with 16 bases spanning the gap. The CDR3 totals 15 residues. The germline CDR1 and CDR2 sequences are SEHNR and FQNEAQ (reference sequence). CDR3 amino acids: CASSFFGSDKEKLFF. The DNA for the CDR3 is TGTGCCAGCAGCTTCTTCGGGTCCGATAAGGAAAAACTGTTTTTT.

The V and J genes are TRBV28 and TRBJ2-2; no clear D. The CDR3 length is 15 residues. V was pared by 5 bases and J by 1 base, with 11 bases between. From germline, CDR1 is MDHEN and CDR2 SYDVKM. The CDR3 loop reads CASSLWTLNTGELFF. CDR3 DNA: TGTGCCAGCAGTCTGTGGACCTTGAACACCGGGGAGCTGTTTTTT.

The V and J genes are TRBV9 and TRBJ2-7, with D perhaps assigned TRBD1 or TRBD2 (5 bases each). Germline lookup yields CDR1 SGDLS and CDR2 YYNGEE. The CDR3 covers 15 residues. Trimming took 0 bases from V and 9 from J, leaving 19 bases between them. This chain's CDR3 is CASSVANRGDCWQYF. The CDR3 nucleotides are TGTGCCAGCAGCGTAGCTAATAGGGGAGATTGTTGGCAGTACTTC.

The rearrangement joins TRBV6-5 to TRBJ2-7; tentatively, D is TRBD1 (6 bases). Germline loops: CDR1 MNHEY, CDR2 SVGAGI. The CDR3 is 14 residues long. V was trimmed by 0 bases and J by 2 bases, leaving 8 bases between them. This CDR3 reads CASSYSRTAYEQYF. The CDR3, as DNA: TGTGCCAGCAGTTACTCCCGGACAGCCTACGAGCAGTACTTC.

This chain uses TRBV11-1 with TRBJ2-1; D may be TRBD1 (5 bases). Per germline, CDR1 SGHAT and CDR2 FQDESV (reference sequence). The CDR3 is 14 residues long. V was clipped by 0 bases and J by 5 bases, with 8 bases between them. DNA of the CDR3: TGTGCCAGCAGCTTAGCGGGGCTGCACAATGAGCAGTTCTTC. It is translated as CASSLAGLHNEQFF. Using reference TRBV11-1 and TRBJ2-1 for the parts outside the CDR3, the full variable domain is EAEVAQSPRYKITEKSQAVAFWCDPISGHATLYWYRQILGQGPELLVQFQDESVVDDSQLPKDRFSAERLKGVDSTLKIQPAELGDSAMYLCASSLAGLHNEQFFGPGTRLTVL.

The chain is built from TRBV2 and TRBJ2-4, with D maybe TRBD2 (7 bases). The V end lost 2 bases, the J end lost 2 bases, and 13 bases lay between the germline ends. CDR1 is SNHLY, CDR2 FYNNEI, per germline. The length of the CDR3 is 16 residues. The CDR3 bases are TGTGCCAGCAGTGAAAGGGGGAGGGCCCCCAAAAACATTCAGTACTTC. Translating gives CASSERGRAPKNIQYF.

The chain links TRBV30 to TRBJ2-3; 9 bases are shared with TRBD2. The germline CDR1 and CDR2 sequences are GTSNPN and SVGIG (reference sequence). The CDR3 contains 14 residues. V lost 0 bases, J lost 8 bases, and 6 bases stayed unmatched. CDR3 region: CAWSVGGGDGTQYF. In DNA form, the CDR3 reads TGTGCCTGGAGTGTTGGCGGGGGGGACGGTACGCAGTATTTT.

This rearrangement joins TRBV11-2 to TRBJ2-7; no reliable D call. Trimming took 0 bases from V and 4 from J, leaving 16 bases between them. This CDR3 has 16 amino acids. CDR1 SGHAT and CDR2 FQNNGV come from the germline V gene. CDR3: CASSLDRVGNIYEQYF. The CDR3 nucleotides read TGTGCCAGCAGCTTAGATCGGGTGGGGAACATATACGAGCAGTACTTC.

This sequence joins TRBV4-2 and TRBJ1-1; perhaps TRBD1 as D (5 bases). In germline, CDR1 is LGHNA, CDR2 YNFKEQ. The CDR3 loop spans 13 amino acids. V was shortened by 6 bases and J by 5 bases, with 13 bases between the two germline ends. CDR3 protein: CASSGQGRTEAFF. In DNA, the CDR3 is TGTGCCAGCAGTGGTCAGGGTAGGACTGAAGCTTTCTTT.

The chain joins TRBV5-1 to TRBJ2-1, with 7 positions matching TRBD1. This CDR3 is built from 17 residues. Germline CDR1 is SGHRS and CDR2 is YFSETQ. V lost 1 base and J lost 0; bases outside the gene matches: 7. This CDR3 reads CASSLSFRTGSYNEQFF. The CDR3 DNA follows: TGCGCCAGCAGCTTGTCTTTCCGGACAGGCTCCTACAATGAGCAGTTCTTC.

The count of this clone is one. The genes are TRBV25-1 and TRBJ2-2; 7 bases agree with TRBD1. Per germline, CDR1 MGHDK and CDR2 SYGVNS. The trim removed 3 bases at V and 3 bases at J, leaving 7 bases unmatched. The CDR3 spans 16 residues. The CDR3 DNA sequence: TGTGCCAGCAGTGATATACAGGGGTTTCACACCGGGGAGCTGTTTTTT. This gives the protein CASSDIQGFHTGELFF.

The rearrangement uses TRBV5-4 and TRBJ1-3; 7 bases are shared with TRBD1. This CDR3 is 15 amino acids long. V shed 0 bases, J shed 2 bases, and the junction held 2 bases outside the gene matches. Germline CDR1 is SGHNT and CDR2 is YYREEE (reference sequence). CDR3 in amino acids: CASSLDRGPGNTIYF. The CDR3 DNA reads TGTGCCAGCAGCTTGGATAGGGGGCCTGGAAACACCATATATTTT.

This rearrangement joins TRBV6-1 to TRBJ2-5, with D possibly TRBD1 on 5 matching bases. Trimming stripped 4 bases from V and 1 base from J, with 7 bases between. Germline CDR1 MNHNS, CDR2 SASEGT. CDR3 length: 13 amino acids. This CDR3 is CASSVDSQETQYF. The CDR3 nucleotides are TGTGCCAGCAGTGTTGACAGCCAAGAGACCCAGTACTTC.

V is TRBV28 and J is TRBJ2-5; 12 bases match TRBD1. Germline lookup yields CDR1 MDHEN and CDR2 SYDVKM. The length of the CDR3 is 16 residues. V lost 3 bases and J lost 4; bases outside the gene matches: 6. The CDR3 loop reads CASSLPGQGAGETQYF. DNA for the CDR3: TGTGCCAGCAGTTTGCCGGGACAGGGGGCGGGAGAGACCCAGTACTTC.

This sequence joins TRBV2 and TRBJ2-7, with D unresolved. Germline assignment: CDR1 SNHLY and CDR2 FYNNEI. V gave up 3 bases and J gave up 1 base, with 7 bases separating them. CDR3 length: 13 residues. CDR3 DNA: TGTGCCAGCAGTGATGCCAGATCCTACGAGCAGTACTTC. Protein sequence: CASSDARSYEQYF.

The CDR3 sequence is CASNKQGATGELFF. The CDR3 region has the DNA TGTGCCAGCAATAAACAGGGTGCGACCGGGGAGCTGTTTTTT. V usage is TRBV6-5 and J usage is TRBJ2-2; TRBD1 might be the D (6 bases). Trimming took 7 bases from V and 5 from J, leaving 14 bases between them. The CDR3 is made up of 14 amino acids. Germline values: CDR1 MNHEY, CDR2 SVGAGI.

The table lists this clone with a few counts. The chain couples TRBV29-1 to TRBJ1-2, with D unclear. Germline lookup yields CDR1 SQVTM and CDR2 ANQGSEA. Trimming cost V 4 bases and J 4 bases, with 7 bases left between them. CDR3 length equals 11 residues. The CDR3 DNA reads TGCAGCGTTGGGAGGGCCTATGGCTACACCTTC. This translates into CSVGRAYGYTF.

The J gene is TRBJ1-1, the V gene TRBV6-5, with D possibly matching TRBD1 (5 bases). V lost 0 bases and J lost 4, with 12 bases in between. Germline CDR1 is MNHEY and CDR2 is SVGAGI. The CDR3 loop spans 15 amino acids. The CDR3 is CASSYSNRGVTEAFF. In DNA form, the CDR3 reads TGTGCCAGCAGTTACTCGAATCGAGGGGTCACTGAAGCTTTCTTT.

The V and J genes are TRBV27 and TRBJ2-7; unclear D gene. Germline CDR1 and CDR2: MNHEY and SMNVEV (reference sequence). The length of the CDR3 is 13 residues. V lost 1 base to trimming and J lost 4 bases, with 8 bases between them. The CDR3 loop reads CASSLYGPYEQYF. The DNA of the CDR3 is TGTGCCAGCAGTTTATACGGCCCGTACGAGCAGTACTTC.

This clone was picked up a small number of times. The V and J genes are TRBV4-3 and TRBJ2-5, with 8 bases identical to TRBD2. Germline V gene sequence: CDR1 LGHNA, CDR2 YSLEER. V trimming: 2 bases; J trimming: 4 bases; junction bases outside the gene matches: 6. The CDR3 is 15 residues long. The CDR3 is CASSQRGGWGETQYF. DNA of the CDR3: TGCGCCAGCAGCCAACGGGGGGGTTGGGGAGAGACCCAGTACTTC.

The chain joins TRBV5-1 to TRBJ1-2; 7 nucleotides match TRBD1. Per germline, CDR1 SGHRS and CDR2 YFSETQ. Germline trimming cut 0 bases from V and 7 bases from J; bases unmatched to any gene: 9. The length of the CDR3 is 15 residues. The CDR3 loop reads CASSLDGLTGSGYTF. CDR3 bases: TGCGCCAGCAGCTTGGATGGGCTGACAGGGTCTGGCTACACCTTC.

This CDR3 is CASSPQVASGRARFGEQYF. CDR3 DNA sequence: TGTGCCAGCTCACCGCAGGTCGCTAGCGGGAGGGCCAGGTTCGGCGAGCAGTACTTC. The chain uses TRBV18 and TRBJ2-7; 12 bases are shared with TRBD2. This CDR3 has 19 amino acids. V was pared by 3 bases and J by 6 bases, with 18 bases of the junction left unmatched. CDR1 is KGHSH, CDR2 LQKENI, per germline.

In DNA form, the CDR3 reads TGCAGCTTCAGTCGGGGTAACTATGGCTACACCTTC. It encodes CSFSRGNYGYTF. The chain carries TRBV29-1 and TRBJ1-2, with D unclear. V was cut by 8 bases and J by 1 base, with 11 bases left in between. CDR1 and CDR2 from the germline V gene are SQVTM and ANQGSEA. The CDR3 loop spans 12 amino acids.

J is TRBJ2-6 and V is TRBV7-2; perhaps TRBD2 as D (6 bases). CDR3 length: 15 residues. Germline V gives CDR1 SGHTA, CDR2 FQGNSA. Trimming took 5 bases from V and 1 from J, leaving 9 bases between them. The CDR3, as DNA: TGTGCCAGCAGCCAAGGACTATCTGGGGCCAACGTCCTGACTTTC. Amino acids: CASSQGLSGANVLTF.

The chain carries TRBV4-2 and TRBJ2-3; D is uncertain. In germline, CDR1 is LGHNA, CDR2 YNFKEQ. The CDR3 length is 15 residues. Trimming took off 0 bases at V and 2 bases at J, with 9 bases between the two ends. The CDR3 DNA is TGTGCCAGCAGCCAAGATTGGGCGGACACAGATACGCAGTATTTT. It translates to CASSQDWADTDTQYF.

V usage is TRBV19 and J usage is TRBJ2-2; a possible D gene is TRBD1 (6 bases). Germline CDR1 is LNHDA and CDR2 is SQIVND (reference sequence). V was cut by 7 bases and J by 5 bases, with 23 bases left in between. The CDR3 contains 17 residues. CDR3 sequence (DNA): TGTGCCAGTACCGCATCTCTAGGGCAGGGGCGGACCGGGGAGCTGTTTTTT. Its protein is CASTASLGQGRTGELFF.

The V call is TRBV18, the J call TRBJ1-5, with 9 positions matching TRBD1. The CDR3 has 16 amino acids. Trimming took 1 base from V and 4 from J; bases not matched to a gene: 5. Germline V gene lookup returns CDR1 KGHSH and CDR2 LQKENI. Here the CDR3 reads CASSPQTGGGNQPQHF. In DNA form, the CDR3 reads TGTGCCAGCTCACCACAGACAGGGGGTGGAAATCAGCCCCAGCATTTT. The full variable domain, with the rest looked up from reference TRBV18 and TRBJ1-5, is NAGVMQNPRHLVRRRGQEARLRCSPMKGHSHVYWYRQLPEEGLKFMVYLQKENIIDESGMPKERFSAEFPKEGPSILRIQQVVRGDSAAYFCASSPQTGGGNQPQHFGDGTRLSIL.